Shown below are 24 T cell receptor beta chains from a single sample sequenced in a study of vaccination and CD4 T cells after COVID-19. No antigens are known for them. Treatment of the sample: roughly ten-day PBMC culture with coronavirus spike peptide pools or control peptides (ViraFEST assay). Cultured CD4+ T-cell DNA underwent Oncomine TCR Beta short-read sequencing. TCRdb itself ran the PCR reads through MiXCR, one entry per CDR3 protein. Found here are fewer than 10,000 distinct CDR3 sequences, approximately 61% of them singletons; the top ten hold approximately 24%. The specimen sequenced was CD4+ T cells from blood, cultured in vitro. The receptors stem from a human donor who had recovered from COVID-19.

The V and J genes are TRBV2 and TRBJ1-5; D is perhaps TRBD1 (6 bases). The V end was cut by 8 bases, the J end by 3 bases, with 17 bases between. Per germline, CDR1 SNHLY and CDR2 FYNNEI. The CDR3 runs to 15 residues. CDR3 nucleotides: TGTGCCAGCTGCCGGGACAAGGGTAACAATCAGCCCCAGCATTTT. This translates into CASCRDKGNNQPQHF.

This clonotype was found once. J is TRBJ2-3 and V is TRBV19; no firm D call. The CDR3 is 14 amino acids. Trimming cost V 5 bases and J 0 bases, with 9 bases left between them. Looked up from germline, CDR1 is LNHDA and CDR2 is SQIVND (reference sequence). CDR3 bases: TGTGCCAGTAGTCCCGTCTCGAGCACAGATACGCAGTATTTT. Translated, it gives CASSPVSSTDTQYF.

This clonotype has only one observation. The CDR3 reads CASSLGGPGTQYF. CDR3 DNA: TGTGCCAGCAGCTTAGGTGGCCCAGGTACGCAGTATTTT. This rearrangement joins TRBV7-2 to TRBJ2-3, with unresolved D. Trimming took 1 base from V and 8 from J, leaving 10 bases between them. CDR3 length: 13 residues. The germline gives CDR1 SGHTA, CDR2 FQGNSA.

This chain links TRBV7-9 with TRBJ1-1, with 8 bases that match TRBD1. This CDR3 spans 16 amino acids. The junction had 10 bases not matched to a gene; V was cut back by 5 bases and J by 2 bases. Germline-derived CDR1 and CDR2 are SEHNR and FQNEAQ (reference sequence). CDR3 loop: CASSQSPGTGNTEAFF. The CDR3 region has the DNA TGTGCCAGCAGCCAGTCCCCCGGGACAGGAAACACTGAAGCTTTCTTT.

DNA for the CDR3: TGTGCCAGCAGCTTATTTGACAGACGAATAACAGATACGCAGTATTTT. Translated: CASSLFDRRITDTQYF. This chain links TRBV7-9 with TRBJ2-3, with D possibly being TRBD1 (5 bases). CDR3 length: 16 amino acids. Trimming pared 2 bases from V and 3 bases from J, leaving 15 bases between. Germline V lookup: CDR1 SEHNR, CDR2 FQNEAQ (reference sequence).

This clonotype is judged large. The chain is built from TRBV7-2 and TRBJ1-1; a weak D match, TRBD1 (5 bases). The CDR3 is 15 amino acids. Between the trimmed V and J ends, which lost 6 bases and 6 bases, there was a span of 20 bases. Germline CDR1 is SGHTA and CDR2 is FQGNSA. In nucleotides, the CDR3 is TGTGCCAGCAGGTTGACGAGGGACGGTTCGCCTGAAGCTTTCTTT. Protein product: CASRLTRDGSPEAFF.

The chain combines TRBV10-1 with TRBJ1-1; D is perhaps TRBD1 (6 bases). Germline CDR1 reads WNHNN; CDR2 reads SYGVQD (reference sequence). Trimming cost V 2 bases and J 2 bases, with 18 bases left between them. This CDR3 is 17 amino acids long. The CDR3 spells CASSEPSRKGVNTEAFF. The CDR3 region has the DNA TGCGCCAGCAGTGAGCCCTCACGGAAGGGGGTAAACACTGAAGCTTTCTTT.

The chain couples TRBV6-1 to TRBJ2-7; 8 positions agree with TRBD1. The CDR3 has 14 amino acids. The J segment lost 4 bases and the V segment lost 5 bases, leaving 7 bases of the junction unmatched. Germline-derived CDR1 and CDR2 are MNHNS and SASEGT. CDR3 in DNA: TGTGCCAGCAGTAGGGGACAGGAGATATACGAGCAGTACTTC. This sequence encodes CASSRGQEIYEQYF.

This clonotype was observed once. The gene calls are TRBV6-5 and TRBJ2-3; perhaps TRBD2 as D (6 bases). The V and J ends lost 4 bases and 0 bases respectively, with 11 bases between them. Germline V gene data show CDR1 as MNHEY and CDR2 as SVGAGI. CDR3 length equals 15 residues. As DNA, the CDR3 is TGTGCCAGCAGTTTTAGCGGAACTAGCACAGATACGCAGTATTTT. Translation: CASSFSGTSTDTQYF.

Relative to its sample, this clonotype is large. This chain joins TRBV27 and TRBJ2-2; D is possibly TRBD1 (6 bases). This CDR3 comprises 15 residues. From germline, CDR1 is MNHEY and CDR2 SMNVEV (reference sequence). The germline V and J ends were trimmed by 4 bases and 4 bases, with 13 bases remaining between them. The CDR3 spells CASSSVDRTTGELFF. The CDR3 DNA reads TGTGCCAGCAGTTCCGTCGACAGGACCACCGGGGAGCTGTTTTTT.

V and J are TRBV20-1 and TRBJ1-6; tentatively, D is TRBD1 (6 bases). The germline CDR1 and CDR2 sequences are DFQATT and SNEGSKA (reference sequence). Trimming took 3 bases from V and 0 from J, leaving 15 bases between them. The CDR3 consists of 17 residues. Here the CDR3 DNA reads TGCAGTGCTAGGGCAGGGGCGCTTAGCTCCTATAATTCACCCCTCCACTTT. The encoded protein is CSARAGALSSYNSPLHF.

The genes are TRBV19 and TRBJ2-3; maybe TRBD2 (5 bases). The V end was cut by 7 bases, the J end by 0 bases, with 11 bases between. Germline V lookup: CDR1 LNHDA, CDR2 SQIVND (reference sequence). There are 14 residues in the CDR3. The CDR3 DNA reads TGTGCCAGTACTCCGGGGTTTAGCACAGATACGCAGTATTTT. Translation gives CASTPGFSTDTQYF.

The V and J genes are TRBV6-5 and TRBJ2-1, with D possibly being TRBD2 (5 bases). The CDR3 has 14 amino acids. The V end lost 4 bases, the J end lost 6 bases, and 13 bases lay between the germline ends. The germline V gene has CDR1 MNHEY and CDR2 SVGAGI. CDR3 in DNA: TGTGCCAGCAGTTCCCCGGGGAGACCCAATGAGCAGTTCTTC. It specifies CASSSPGRPNEQFF.

The rearrangement links TRBV7-2 to TRBJ2-5; 9 nucleotides agree with TRBD1. This CDR3 contains 15 residues. Trimming removed 5 bases from V and 2 bases from J; junction bases left unmatched: 6. Germline CDR1 reads SGHTA; CDR2 reads FQGNSA. The CDR3 coding sequence is TGTGCCAGCAGCCGGACCGGGACAGGGCAAGAGACCCAGTACTTC. This translates into CASSRTGTGQETQYF.

The genes are TRBV20-1 and TRBJ2-7, with 8 nucleotides matching TRBD2. The ends lost 3 bases at V and 0 bases at J; junction bases unmatched: 7. This CDR3 is 15 amino acids long. The germline V gene has CDR1 DFQATT and CDR2 SNEGSKA (reference sequence). The CDR3 reads CSASMGLGISYEQYF. The CDR3 nucleotides read TGCAGTGCTAGTATGGGACTAGGCATCTCCTACGAGCAGTACTTC.

The gene calls are TRBV7-2 and TRBJ2-7; D is perhaps TRBD1 or TRBD2 (5 bases each). V lost 5 bases and J lost 2, with 16 bases in between. Germline V gene sequence: CDR1 SGHTA, CDR2 FQGNSA. There are 15 residues in the CDR3. The CDR3 here is CASSPLGAGPYEQYF. The CDR3 DNA reads as TGTGCCAGCAGCCCCCTTGGGGCGGGTCCCTACGAGCAGTACTTC.

The chain has TRBV7-2 and TRBJ1-5; D gene ambiguous. Germline CDR1 is SGHTA and CDR2 is FQGNSA. This CDR3 contains 16 residues. Trimming removed 1 base at V and 0 bases at J, with 10 bases between. The CDR3 DNA follows: TGTGCCAGCAGCTTAGAGTACGCTCATAGCAATCAGCCCCAGCATTTT. Amino acids: CASSLEYAHSNQPQHF.

In this sample, this clonotype is medium-sized. CDR3: CSVVPGQVGGELFF. Here the CDR3 DNA reads TGCAGCGTTGTTCCCGGACAGGTCGGCGGGGAGCTGTTTTTT. This chain connects TRBV29-1 to TRBJ2-2; TRBD1 agrees at 7 bases. Trimming at V came to 4 bases and at J to 7 bases, leaving 9 bases not matched to a gene. CDR1 and CDR2 (germline): SQVTM, ANQGSEA. The CDR3 has 14 amino acids.

The V and J genes are TRBV20-1 and TRBJ1-5; 8 nucleotides match TRBD1. The length of the CDR3 is 18 residues. CDR1 is DFQATT and CDR2 is SNEGSKA in the germline V gene (reference sequence). V lost 6 bases to trimming and J lost 0 bases; unmatched junction nucleotides: 16. The CDR3 region is CSAAFPPGGPYSNQPQHF. CDR3 bases: TGCAGTGCCGCGTTCCCTCCAGGGGGCCCCTATAGCAATCAGCCCCAGCATTTT.

The chain uses TRBV7-9 and TRBJ2-3; 9 bases match TRBD2. Germline CDR1 and CDR2: SEHNR and FQNEAQ (reference sequence). J lost 3 bases, V lost 1 base, and 11 bases had no gene match. This CDR3 comprises 18 residues. Written as DNA, the CDR3 is TGTGCCAGCAGCTTAGGGACTCTAGCGGGATTCGGGACAGATACGCAGTATTTT. Residues: CASSLGTLAGFGTDTQYF. The variable domain in full, with the rest retrieved from reference TRBV7-9 and TRBJ2-3, is DTGVSQNPRHKITKRGQNVTFRCDPISEHNRLYWYRQTLGQGPEFLTYFQNEAQLEKSRLLSDRFSAERPKGSFSTLEIQRTEQGDSAMYLCASSLGTLAGFGTDTQYFGPGTRLTVL.

This rearrangement joins TRBV21-1 to TRBJ1-1. TRBV21-1 is reported as a pseudogene. The CDR3 consists of 15 residues. CDR3 nucleotides: TGTGCCAGCAGCAAAGTCCAGGACTCGAACACTGAAGCTTTCTTT. This translates into CASSKVQDSNTEAFF.

The rearrangement uses TRBV20-1 and TRBJ2-7; 8 positions agree with TRBD2. Germline lookup yields CDR1 DFQATT and CDR2 SNEGSKA (reference sequence). This CDR3 comprises 12 residues. V gave up 5 bases and J gave up 1 base; unmatched junction bases: 1. The CDR3 DNA is TGCAGTGCTGTAGCGGGGTCCTACGAGCAGTACTTC. Translating it yields CSAVAGSYEQYF.

The chain joins TRBV5-6 to TRBJ2-7; 7 bases fit TRBD1. V lost 4 bases and J lost 2; bases outside the gene matches: 12. The CDR3 extends over 16 amino acids. The germline CDR1 and CDR2 sequences are SGHDT and YYEEEE. The CDR3 DNA is TGTGCCAGCAGCAAGGTGGGGACAGCGAGAACCTACGAGCAGTACTTC. Protein product: CASSKVGTARTYEQYF.

Worth noting for this clonotype: A much larger clone sits a single nucleotide away, making a read error possible. The V and J genes are TRBV18 and TRBJ2-7; D may match TRBD1 or TRBD2 (5 bases each). The CDR3 covers 14 residues. CDR1 and CDR2 (germline): KGHSH, LQKENI. The V and J ends lost 3 bases and 5 bases respectively, with 14 bases between them. The chain's CDR3 is CASSPGTESHEQYF. CDR3 nucleotides: TGTGCCAGCTCACCCGGGACGGAATCCCACGAGCAGTACTTC.